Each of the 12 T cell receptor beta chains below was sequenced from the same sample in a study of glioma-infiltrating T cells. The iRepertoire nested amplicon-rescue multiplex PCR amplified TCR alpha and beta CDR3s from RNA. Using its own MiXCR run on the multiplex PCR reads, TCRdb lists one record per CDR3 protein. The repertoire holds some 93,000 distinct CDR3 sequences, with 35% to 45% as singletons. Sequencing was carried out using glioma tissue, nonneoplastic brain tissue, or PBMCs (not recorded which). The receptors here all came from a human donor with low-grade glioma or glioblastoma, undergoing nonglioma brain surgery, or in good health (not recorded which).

CDR3 in DNA: TGTGCCTGGGCCACACGGGGAGCCTTTTCCTGGGGCTACACCTTC. Translated: CAWATRGAFSWGYTF. The V gene is TRBV30, the J gene TRBJ1-2; D ambiguous. CDR1 is GTSNPN, CDR2 SVGIG, per germline (reference sequence). The CDR3 runs 15 residues. The germline V and J ends were trimmed by 5 bases and 8 bases, with 24 bases remaining between them. Supplemented by reference TRBV30 and TRBJ1-2, the full variable domain reads SQTIHQWPATLVQPVGSPLSLECTVEGTSNPNLYWYRQAAGRGLQLLFYSVGIGQISSEVPQNLSASRPQDRQFILSSKKLLLSDSGFYLCAWATRGAFSWGYTFGSGTRLTVV.

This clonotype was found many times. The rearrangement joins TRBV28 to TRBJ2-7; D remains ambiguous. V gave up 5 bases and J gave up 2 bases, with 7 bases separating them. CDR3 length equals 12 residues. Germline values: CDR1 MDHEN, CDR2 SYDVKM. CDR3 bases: TGTGCCAGCAGTCAAACCCCCTACGAGCAGTACTTC. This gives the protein CASSQTPYEQYF.

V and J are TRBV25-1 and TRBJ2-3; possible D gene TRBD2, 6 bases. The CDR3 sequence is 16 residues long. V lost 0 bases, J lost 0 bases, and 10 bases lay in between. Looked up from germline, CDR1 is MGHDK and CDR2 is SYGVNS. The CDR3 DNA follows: TGTGCCAGCAGTGAATATCGGGGGACTAGCACAGATACGCAGTATTTT. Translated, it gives CASSEYRGTSTDTQYF.

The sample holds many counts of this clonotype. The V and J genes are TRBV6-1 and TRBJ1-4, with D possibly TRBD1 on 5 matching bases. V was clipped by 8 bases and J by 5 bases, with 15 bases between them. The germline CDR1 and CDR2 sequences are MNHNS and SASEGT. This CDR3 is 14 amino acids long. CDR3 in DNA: TGTGCCAGCGGGCGGGACGGAAAGAATGAAAAACTGTTTTTT. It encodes CASGRDGKNEKLFF.

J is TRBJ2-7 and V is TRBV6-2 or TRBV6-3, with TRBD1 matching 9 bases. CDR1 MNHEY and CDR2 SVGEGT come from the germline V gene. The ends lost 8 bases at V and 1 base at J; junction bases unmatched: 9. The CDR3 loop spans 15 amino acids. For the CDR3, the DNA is TGTGCCAGCGGGATCAGGGACAGGGCTTCCTACGAGCAGTACTTC. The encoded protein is CASGIRDRASYEQYF.

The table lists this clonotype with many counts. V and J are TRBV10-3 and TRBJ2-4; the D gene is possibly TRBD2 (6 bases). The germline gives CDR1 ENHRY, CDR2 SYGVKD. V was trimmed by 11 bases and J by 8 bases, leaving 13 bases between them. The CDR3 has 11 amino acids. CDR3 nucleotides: TGTGCCCCGGGGGTGGAGGACATTCAGTACTTC. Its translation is CAPGVEDIQYF.

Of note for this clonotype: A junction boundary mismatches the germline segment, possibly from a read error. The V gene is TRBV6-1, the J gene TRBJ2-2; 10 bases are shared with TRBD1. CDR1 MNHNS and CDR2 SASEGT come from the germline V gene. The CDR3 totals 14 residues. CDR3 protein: CASSWTGGTGERFF. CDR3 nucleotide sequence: TGTGCCAGCAGCTGGACAGGGGGGACCGGGGAGCGGTTTTTT.

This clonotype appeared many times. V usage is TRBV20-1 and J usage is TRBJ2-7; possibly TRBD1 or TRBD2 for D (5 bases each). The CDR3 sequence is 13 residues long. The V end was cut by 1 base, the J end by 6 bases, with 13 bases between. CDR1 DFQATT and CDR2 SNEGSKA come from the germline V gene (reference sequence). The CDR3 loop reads CSARGGGDGEQYF. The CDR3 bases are TGCAGTGCTAGAGGTGGGGGAGATGGCGAGCAGTACTTC.

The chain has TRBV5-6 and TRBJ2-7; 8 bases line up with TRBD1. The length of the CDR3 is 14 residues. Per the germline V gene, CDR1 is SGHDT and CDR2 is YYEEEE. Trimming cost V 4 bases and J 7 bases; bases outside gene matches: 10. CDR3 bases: TGTGCCAGCAGCCGACAGGGGACCTTCGGGGAGCAGTACTTC. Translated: CASSRQGTFGEQYF.

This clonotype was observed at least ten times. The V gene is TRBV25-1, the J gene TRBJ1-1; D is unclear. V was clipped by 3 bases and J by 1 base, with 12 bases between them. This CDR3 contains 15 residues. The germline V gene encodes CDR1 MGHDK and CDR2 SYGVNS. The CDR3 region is CASSDEGQRNTEAFF. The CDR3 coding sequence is TGTGCCAGCAGTGATGAGGGCCAAAGGAACACTGAAGCTTTCTTT.

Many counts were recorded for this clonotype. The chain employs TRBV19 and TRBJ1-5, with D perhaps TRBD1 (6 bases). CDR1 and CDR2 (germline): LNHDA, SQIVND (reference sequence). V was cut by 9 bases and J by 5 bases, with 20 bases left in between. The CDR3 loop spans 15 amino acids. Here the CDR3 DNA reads TGTGCCAGCCGTCGGTTCGAGGGGGGACATCAGCCCCAGCATTTT. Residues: CASRRFEGGHQPQHF.

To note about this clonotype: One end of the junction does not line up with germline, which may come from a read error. CDR3 in amino acids: CASSLGTGGHTYTQYF. The CDR3 nucleotides read TGTGCCAGCAGCCTCGGGACAGGGGGCCACACATATACGCAGTATTTT. The V call is TRBV5-1, the J call TRBJ2-3; TRBD1 aligns across 12 bases. Looked up from germline, CDR1 is SGHRS and CDR2 is YFSETQ. The CDR3 runs 16 residues.